This TCR beta chain derives from a study of cytomegalovirus exposure and HLA in healthy donors. Only in-frame clones appear in the TCRdb table, and some are missing; sequencing was by immunoSEQ multiplex PCR. The data show roughly 150,000 clones, 96% seen once. The V end was cut by 5 bases, the J end by 3 bases, with 16 bases between. The germline gives CDR1 GTSNPN, CDR2 SVGIG (reference sequence). This CDR3 region has 14 residues. Sequenced sample: PBMCs. The sequence was obtained from a woman younger than 35 in good health and CMV-seronegative. The V and J genes are TRBV30 and TRBJ1-2; possible D gene TRBD1, 5 bases. The CDR3 spells CAWRDGGGYYGYTF. The DNA for the CDR3 is TGTGCCTGGCGTGACGGGGGGGGATACTATGGCTACACCTTC. Variable domain in full (rest from reference TRBV30 and TRBJ1-2): SQTIHQWPATLVQPVGSPLSLECTVEGTSNPNLYWYRQAAGRGLQLLFYSVGIGQISSEVPQNLSASRPQDRQFILSSKKLLLSDSGFYLCAWRDGGGYYGYTFGSGTRLTVV.